One sample yielded the 22 T cell receptor beta chains listed below, sequenced in a study of blood T cell repertoires in COVID-19. Some clones are missing from TCRdb's copy, which holds only in-frame ones; the method was immunoSEQ multiplex PCR. The sample records over 200,000 clones, around 89% being singletons. The source material was peripheral blood. The receptors here all came from a young man with COVID-19, enrolled during active disease.

CDR3 residues: CASSLRTSQTYEQYF. CDR3 bases: TGTGCCAGTAGTCTACGGACTAGCCAAACCTACGAGCAGTACTTC. The J gene is TRBJ2-7, the V gene TRBV19; 8 bases line up with TRBD2. Germline loops: CDR1 LNHDA, CDR2 SQIVND (reference sequence). V trimming: 5 bases; J trimming: 2 bases; junction bases outside the gene matches: 8. The CDR3 has 15 residues.

This chain uses TRBV13 with TRBJ2-7; 12 positions match TRBD2. The V gene end was trimmed by 2 bases and the J gene end by 4 bases; junction bases not matched to a gene: 3. Germline V gene sequence: CDR1 PRHDT, CDR2 FYEKMQ (reference sequence). The CDR3 sequence is 15 residues long. The CDR3 coding sequence is TGTGCCAGCAGCTTATGGACTAGCGGGGCTTACGAGCAGTACTTC. Its protein is CASSLWTSGAYEQYF.

This clone was seen more than once but under ten times. The chain is built from TRBV3-1 (or the pseudogene TRBV3-2) and TRBJ1-1, with D perhaps TRBD1 (5 bases). The length of the CDR3 is 14 residues. Deletions cut 1 base from V and 6 bases from J, with 12 bases between. The germline CDR1 and CDR2 sequences are LGHDT and YNNKEL (reference sequence). The CDR3 sequence: CASSQGGRPSEAFF. In nucleotides, the CDR3 is TGTGCCAGCAGCCAAGGGGGCAGGCCCTCTGAAGCTTTCTTT.

The genes are TRBV28 and TRBJ1-2; D unresolved. Germline V CDR1 and CDR2: MDHEN, SYDVKM. The CDR3 spans 14 residues. The V end lost 5 bases, the J end lost 3 bases, and 13 bases lay between the germline ends. CDR3 DNA: TGTGCCAGCAGTGGGGAGGGTTGGGACTATGGCTACACCTTC. It specifies CASSGEGWDYGYTF.

The rearrangement uses TRBV7-2 and TRBJ2-1, with 8 bases lining up with TRBD2. J lost 0 bases, V lost 5 bases, and 9 bases had no gene match. This CDR3 is built from 17 residues. Germline values: CDR1 SGHTA, CDR2 FQGNSA. The CDR3 region has the DNA TGTGCCAGCAGCCCCGGGGGGGGGCGGGACTCCTACAATGAGCAGTTCTTC. It specifies CASSPGGGRDSYNEQFF.

The rearrangement links TRBV7-2 to TRBJ1-6; D is possibly TRBD1 (5 bases). V was cut by 3 bases and J by 5 bases, with 11 bases left in between. The CDR3 runs to 15 residues. Germline values: CDR1 SGHTA, CDR2 FQGNSA. The DNA of the CDR3 is TGTGCCAGCAGCTTGGGAGGGGCCAATAATTCACCCCTCCACTTT. Its translation: CASSLGGANNSPLHF.

V usage is TRBV2 and J usage is TRBJ1-5, with D maybe TRBD1 (6 bases). Trimming cost V 4 bases and J 7 bases, with 14 bases left between them. This CDR3 is 14 amino acids long. The germline V gene encodes CDR1 SNHLY and CDR2 FYNNEI. The CDR3 spells CASSGPGANQPQHF. The CDR3, as DNA: TGTGCCAGCAGTGGCCCAGGGGCCAACCAGCCCCAGCATTTT.

This clone was observed a handful of times. This chain uses TRBV6-1 with TRBJ1-2; weak D call: TRBD1 (5 bases). From germline, CDR1 is MNHNS and CDR2 SASEGT. This CDR3 has 15 amino acids. Between the trimmed V and J ends, which lost 2 bases and 4 bases, there was a span of 14 bases. The DNA of the CDR3 is TGTGCCAGCAGTGAATCCTGGGAGGGGAGCTATGGCTACACCTTC. Its translation is CASSESWEGSYGYTF.

This chain uses TRBV28 with TRBJ1-4, with 10 bases lining up with TRBD1. The ends lost 6 bases at V and 8 bases at J; junction bases unmatched: 12. The CDR3 runs 16 residues. Looked up from germline, CDR1 is MDHEN and CDR2 is SYDVKM. CDR3 residues: CASRPLGDRGWEKLFF. The CDR3 region has the DNA TGTGCCAGCAGACCTTTAGGGGACAGGGGATGGGAAAAACTGTTTTTT.

The chain carries TRBV28 and TRBJ1-5, with 8 nucleotides matching TRBD1. The CDR3 contains 14 residues. CDR1 MDHEN and CDR2 SYDVKM come from the germline V gene. With V trimmed by 9 bases and J by 4 bases, 8 bases remained unmatched. In nucleotides, the CDR3 is TGTGCCAGTCAGGGGGCTGGGGGAAATCAGCCCCAGCATTTT. It yields the protein CASQGAGGNQPQHF.

V and J are TRBV7-9 and TRBJ1-1; D uncertain. CDR3 size: 14 residues. V was shortened by 2 bases and J by 3 bases, with 10 bases between the two germline ends. From germline, CDR1 is SEHNR and CDR2 FQNEAQ (reference sequence). The CDR3, as DNA: TGTGCCAGCAGCTTAACAGAACCATACACTGAAGCTTTCTTT. This translates into CASSLTEPYTEAFF.

V is TRBV19 and J is TRBJ2-4, with D unclear. Trimming removed 2 bases at V and 0 bases at J, with 11 bases between. The CDR3 loop spans 16 amino acids. Looked up from germline, CDR1 is LNHDA and CDR2 is SQIVND (reference sequence). The DNA for the CDR3 is TGTGCCAGTAGTATAAAGCACTCTCTAGCCAAAAACATTCAGTACTTC. Translation: CASSIKHSLAKNIQYF.

The chain is built from TRBV28 and TRBJ1-2, with unresolved D. The V gene lost 5 bases and the J gene lost 0 bases, with 7 bases spanning the gap. Per germline, CDR1 MDHEN and CDR2 SYDVKM. This CDR3 contains 13 residues. The CDR3 region has the DNA TGTGCCAGCAGTAGAGGTCCTAACTATGGCTACACCTTC. It translates to CASSRGPNYGYTF.

The chain has TRBV29-1 and TRBJ1-2; 9 positions agree with TRBD1. The CDR3 extends over 15 amino acids. V was clipped by 1 base and J by 4 bases; unmatched bases: 7. The V gene's germline CDR1 is SQVTM and CDR2 ANQGSEA. CDR3 protein: CSVEGDRDTSYGYTF. Written as DNA, the CDR3 is TGCAGCGTTGAAGGGGACAGGGATACGAGCTATGGCTACACCTTC.

The chain joins TRBV19 to TRBJ2-7, with 7 positions matching TRBD1. Germline-derived CDR1 and CDR2 are LNHDA and SQIVND (reference sequence). V lost 4 bases and J lost 3; bases outside the gene matches: 6. The CDR3 loop spans 14 amino acids. This CDR3 is CASSKTGLNYEQYF. DNA of the CDR3: TGTGCCAGTAGTAAGACAGGGCTAAACTACGAGCAGTACTTC. Supplemented by reference TRBV19 and TRBJ2-7, the full variable domain reads DGGITQSPKYLFRKEGQNVTLSCEQNLNHDAMYWYRQDPGQGLRLIYYSQIVNDFQKGDIAEGYSVSREKKESFPLTVTSAQKNPTAFYLCASSKTGLNYEQYFGPGTRLTVT.

A single count supports this clone. The chain employs TRBV28 and TRBJ1-2; 9 nucleotides align to TRBD1. Germline trimming cut 6 bases from V and 6 bases from J; bases unmatched to any gene: 8. Germline V gene data show CDR1 as MDHEN and CDR2 as SYDVKM. This CDR3 has 14 amino acids. The CDR3 spells CASSPPGQGNGYTF. CDR3 DNA sequence: TGTGCCAGCAGCCCTCCCGGACAGGGGAATGGCTACACCTTC.

V usage is TRBV6-2 or TRBV6-3 and J usage is TRBJ1-2; D perhaps matches TRBD1 (6 bases). V was shortened by 6 bases and J by 4 bases, with 18 bases between the two germline ends. Germline V gene sequence: CDR1 MNHEY, CDR2 SVGEGT. This CDR3 spans 15 amino acids. For the CDR3, the DNA is TGTGCCAGCAGCCCTTACCCGGGACACTCCTATGGCTACACCTTC. It encodes CASSPYPGHSYGYTF.

Note on this clone: Additional DNA sequences in this sample encode the identical CDR3. The chain is built from TRBV19 and TRBJ1-1, with 10 bases lining up with TRBD1. CDR3 length: 15 amino acids. The V gene end was trimmed by 3 bases and the J gene end by 5 bases; junction bases not matched to a gene: 6. Looked up from germline, CDR1 is LNHDA and CDR2 is SQIVND (reference sequence). CDR3 sequence reads: CASSIPGQGRTEAFF. The DNA of the CDR3 is TGTGCCAGTAGTATCCCGGGACAGGGGAGAACTGAAGCTTTCTTT.

The rearrangement uses TRBV7-6 and TRBJ2-7, with TRBD2 matching 8 bases. The CDR3 spans 17 residues. V was clipped by 5 bases and J by 0 bases; unmatched bases: 12. The germline V gene has CDR1 SGHVS and CDR2 FNYEAQ. CDR3 bases: TGTGCCAGCAGCCTTGCCCGGGGGGGAGGGGACTCCTACGAGCAGTACTTC. The encoded protein is CASSLARGGGDSYEQYF.

The chain is built from TRBV6-5 and TRBJ2-7, with D maybe TRBD1 (6 bases). The length of the CDR3 is 13 residues. Germline values: CDR1 MNHEY, CDR2 SVGAGI. Trimming removed 5 bases at V and 2 bases at J, with 10 bases between. CDR3 nucleotide sequence: TGTGCCAGCAGTCCTCAGGGGCCCTACGAGCAGTACTTC. This translates into CASSPQGPYEQYF.

The chain carries TRBV7-9 and TRBJ1-3, with D possibly being TRBD1 (5 bases). The CDR3 is made up of 14 amino acids. V gave up 0 bases and J gave up 3 bases, with 6 bases separating them. CDR1 is SEHNR and CDR2 is FQNEAQ in the germline V gene (reference sequence). The CDR3 sequence is CASSLAGGGNTIYF. The CDR3 bases are TGTGCCAGCAGCTTAGCCGGGGGTGGAAACACCATATATTTT.

This rearrangement joins TRBV2 to TRBJ2-1; 8 nucleotides line up with TRBD1. The V gene's germline CDR1 is SNHLY and CDR2 FYNNEI. CDR3 length: 15 residues. V trimming: 5 bases; J trimming: 2 bases; junction bases outside the gene matches: 5. CDR3 region: CASSWGQEAYNEQFF. As DNA, the CDR3 is TGTGCCAGCAGTTGGGGACAGGAAGCCTACAATGAGCAGTTCTTC.